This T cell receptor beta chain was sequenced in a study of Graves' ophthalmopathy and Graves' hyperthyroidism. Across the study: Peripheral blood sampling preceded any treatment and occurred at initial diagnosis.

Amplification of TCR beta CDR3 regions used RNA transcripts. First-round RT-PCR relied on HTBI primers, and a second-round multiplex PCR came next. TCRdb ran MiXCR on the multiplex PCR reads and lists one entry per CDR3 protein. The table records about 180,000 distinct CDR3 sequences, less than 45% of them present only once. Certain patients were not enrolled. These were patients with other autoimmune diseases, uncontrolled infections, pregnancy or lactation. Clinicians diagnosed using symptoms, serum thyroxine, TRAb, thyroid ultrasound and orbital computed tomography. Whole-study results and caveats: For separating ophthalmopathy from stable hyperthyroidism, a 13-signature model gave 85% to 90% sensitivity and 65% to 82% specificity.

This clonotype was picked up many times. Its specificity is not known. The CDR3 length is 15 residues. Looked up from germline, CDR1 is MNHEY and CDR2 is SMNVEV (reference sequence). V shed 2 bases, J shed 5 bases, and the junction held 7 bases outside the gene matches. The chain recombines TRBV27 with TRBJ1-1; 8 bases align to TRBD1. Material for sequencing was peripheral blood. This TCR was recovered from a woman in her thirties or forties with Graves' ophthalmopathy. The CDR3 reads CASSLPDRGQTEAFF. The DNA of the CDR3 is TGTGCCAGCAGTTTACCTGACAGGGGACAGACTGAAGCTTTCTTT.